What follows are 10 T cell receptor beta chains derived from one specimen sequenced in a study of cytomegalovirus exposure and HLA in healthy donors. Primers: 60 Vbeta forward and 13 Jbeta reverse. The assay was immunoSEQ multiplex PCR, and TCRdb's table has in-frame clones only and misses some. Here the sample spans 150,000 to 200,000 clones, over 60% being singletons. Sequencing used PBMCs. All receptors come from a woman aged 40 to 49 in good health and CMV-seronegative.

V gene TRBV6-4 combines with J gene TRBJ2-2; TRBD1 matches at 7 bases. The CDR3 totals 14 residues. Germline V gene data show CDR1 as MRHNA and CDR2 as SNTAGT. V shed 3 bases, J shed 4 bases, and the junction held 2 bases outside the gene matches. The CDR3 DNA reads TGTGCCAGCAGTGAGGCAGGGGGCACCGGGGAGCTGTTTTTT. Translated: CASSEAGGTGELFF.

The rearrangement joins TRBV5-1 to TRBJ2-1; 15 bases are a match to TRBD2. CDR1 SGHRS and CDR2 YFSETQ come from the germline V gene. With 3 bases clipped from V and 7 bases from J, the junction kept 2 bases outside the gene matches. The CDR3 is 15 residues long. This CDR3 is CASSSGTSGGNEQFF. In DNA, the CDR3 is TGCGCCAGCAGCTCTGGGACTAGCGGGGGGAATGAGCAGTTCTTC.

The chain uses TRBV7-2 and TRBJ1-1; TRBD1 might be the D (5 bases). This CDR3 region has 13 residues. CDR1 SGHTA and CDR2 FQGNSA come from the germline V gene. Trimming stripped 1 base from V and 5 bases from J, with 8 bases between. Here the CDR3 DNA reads TGTGCCAGCAGCTTAGGCAGGGAAACTGAAGCTTTCTTT. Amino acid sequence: CASSLGRETEAFF.

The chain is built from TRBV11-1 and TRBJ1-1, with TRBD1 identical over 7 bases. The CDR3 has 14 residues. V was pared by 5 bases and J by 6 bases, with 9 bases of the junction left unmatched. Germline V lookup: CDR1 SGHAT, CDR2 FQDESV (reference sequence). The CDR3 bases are TGTGCCAGCAGCACAAACAGGGGTAAGGCTGAAGCTTTCTTT. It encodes CASSTNRGKAEAFF.

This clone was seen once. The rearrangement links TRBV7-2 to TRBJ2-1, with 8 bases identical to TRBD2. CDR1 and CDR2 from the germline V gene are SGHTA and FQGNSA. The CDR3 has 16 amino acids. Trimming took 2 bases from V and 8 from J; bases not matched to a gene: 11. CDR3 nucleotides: TGTGCCAGCAGCTTACCCCCGCGCGGGAGGAACGATGAGCAGTTCTTC. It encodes CASSLPPRGRNDEQFF.

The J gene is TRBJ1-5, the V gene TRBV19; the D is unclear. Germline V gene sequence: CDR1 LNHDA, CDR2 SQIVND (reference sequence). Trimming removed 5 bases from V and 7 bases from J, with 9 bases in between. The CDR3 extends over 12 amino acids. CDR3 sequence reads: CASSLIRQPQHF. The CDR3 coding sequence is TGTGCCAGTAGTCTCATTAGACAGCCCCAGCATTTT.

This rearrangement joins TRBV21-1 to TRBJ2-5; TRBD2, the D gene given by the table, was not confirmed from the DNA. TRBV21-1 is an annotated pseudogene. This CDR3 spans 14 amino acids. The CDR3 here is CASSFRLGGKTQYF. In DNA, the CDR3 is TGTGCCAGCAGCTTCCGACTCGGCGGGAAGACCCAGTACTTC.

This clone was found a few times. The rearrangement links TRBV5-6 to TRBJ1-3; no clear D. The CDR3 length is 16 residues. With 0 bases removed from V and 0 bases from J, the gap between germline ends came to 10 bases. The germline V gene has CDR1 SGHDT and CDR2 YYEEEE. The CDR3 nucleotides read TGTGCCAGCAGCTTGGCCCCCCATCACTCTGGAAACACCATATATTTT. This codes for CASSLAPHHSGNTIYF.

The DNA for the CDR3 is TGTGCCTGGGACAGGGCAGAGACCCAGTACTTC. Translation gives CAWDRAETQYF. V usage is TRBV30 and J usage is TRBJ2-5; 7 bases are shared with TRBD1. Trimming at V came to 5 bases and at J to 4 bases, leaving 1 base not matched to a gene. The CDR3 runs 11 residues. The germline V gene has CDR1 GTSNPN and CDR2 SVGIG (reference sequence).

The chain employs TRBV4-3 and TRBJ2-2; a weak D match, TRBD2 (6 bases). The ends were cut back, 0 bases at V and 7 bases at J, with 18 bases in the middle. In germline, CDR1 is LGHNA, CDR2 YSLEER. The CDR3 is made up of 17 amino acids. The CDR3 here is CASSQDSRGNLGGELFF. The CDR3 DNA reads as TGCGCCAGCAGCCAAGATAGCCGGGGGAACCTAGGCGGGGAGCTGTTTTTT.